Sequencing of this T cell receptor beta chain was carried out in a study of T cell responses to AZD1222 COVID-19 vaccine (TCRdb year 2021). Describing the broader study: AZD1222 recipients given second doses at about 4 weeks or at about 12 weeks were pooled, since spike-specific TCR depth and breadth were not found to differ between the two schedules. TCR sequencing covered approximately 230 trial participants: 200 to 210 given two doses of AZD1222 and around 26 given two doses of MenACWY control vaccine. Enrollment into the trials was organized by age into subgroups of 18-55, 56-69 and 70-plus years, and those subgroups contained 148, 28 and 57 TCR-sequenced participants, respectively.

The CDR3 regions of human TCRbeta chains were analyzed by immunosequencing. On the authors' methods: TCRs in the repertoires were matched against a reference library of SARS-CoV-2-specific TCRs that had been generated with the MIRA antigen-specificity platform. Breadth meant the fraction of unique TCRs that were SARS-CoV-2-associated, whereas depth meant the fraction of total T cells that were SARS-CoV-2-associated. Using the MIRA data, every spike-specific TCR was mapped to the spike region that the TCR reacted to and assigned to either a CD4 or a CD8 class. Log10-transformed breadth and depth values were compared by one-way ANOVA with Sidak's multiple comparisons tests. Held by TCRdb, this immuneACCESS table contains in-frame sequences only and omits some clones. Under half of the omission traces to an unresolved V gene where checked; the cause of the rest is unknown. The V and J calls and clone size come from that table; D and trimming were worked out from the DNA. Within this sample are over 120,000 clones, with approximately 83% of them counted one time only. The ten largest make up under 9.5% of the sample.

V is pared back by 3 bases and J by 2 bases, with 7 bases lying between the germline termini. Measured from the cysteine to the phenylalanine, the CDR3 is 12 residues long. Solely the CDR3 DNA is kept, with 36 bases framed from the first base. Sequences DFQATT (CDR1) and SNEGSKA (CDR2) are obtained from the germline V gene (reference sequence). On the study overall, not on this receptor specifically: The whole spike protein was spanned by vaccine-associated CD4 TCRs, and dominant responses were seen in regions 160-218 and 743-854. A significant rise in spike-specific TCR breadth and depth was observed after two AZD1222 doses relative to day 0 and relative to MenACWY recipients. Participants were mostly white British and included more females than males, and it was suggested by the authors that clonal diversity may have been underestimated. Only five to seven AZD1222 recipients were SARS-CoV-2 seropositive at baseline, limiting conclusions about previously exposed vaccinees. In the small 56-69-year group, the increase in depth fell short of significance, most likely because of low power. Because no day 14 peak-response samples were available, the repertoires could be characterized only after the peak T cell response. Reportedly, close to half of the unique spike-specific TCRs recognized epitopes lying outside the regions that are mutated in the B.1.351 and B.1.1.7 variants.

The sample holds a few counts of this clone. No antigen is known for it. Base qualities are not recorded, but no much larger clone differs from it by a single base. The time point label on this specimen signifies: baseline before first vaccination. Vaccinee samples came from UK trials COV001 and COV002, including a single-blind randomized controlled phase 2/3 trial of AZD1222 (ChAdOx1 nCoV-19) in healthy adults. For TCRbeta chain sequencing, PBMC samples were collected from trial participants at day 0 and at day 28 after the second dose. The specimen comprised peripheral blood, sampled on day 0 of AZD1222 vaccination. This TCR was sampled from an adult in good health. The chain is encoded by TRBV20-1 joined to TRBJ1-2; no D gene is confidently identified. The nucleotide sequence reads TGCAGTGCTAGTGGGCAGAACTATGGCTACACCTTC. It translates to CSASGQNYGYTF.